These 13 T cell receptor beta chains were all obtained from the same sample, sequenced in a study of CD8 T cells in Susac syndrome. Reverse transcription of roughly 0.5 to 1 ug RNA was carried out with random hexamers. TCRdb re-called the immunoSEQ multiplex PCR reads through MiXCR, storing one row per CDR3 protein. The table records more than 250,000 distinct CDR3 sequences, about 90% of them present only once. Sequencing used CD4+ T cells from PBMCs. These receptors all come from a human donor with multiple sclerosis.

V usage is TRBV7-9 and J usage is TRBJ2-7, with 11 positions matching TRBD1. Trimming cost V 5 bases and J 6 bases; bases outside gene matches: 6. Per the germline V gene, CDR1 is SEHNR and CDR2 is FQNEAQ (reference sequence). CDR3 length equals 14 residues. Written as DNA, the CDR3 is TGTGCCAGCAGCACCGGGACAGGGGGACTCGAGCAGTACTTC. It is translated as CASSTGTGGLEQYF.

J is TRBJ1-1 and V is TRBV5-1, with 9 bases fitting TRBD1. The CDR3 totals 16 residues. V was pared by 2 bases and J by 5 bases, with 10 bases of the junction left unmatched. CDR1 and CDR2 (germline): SGHRS, YFSETQ. The CDR3 bases are TGCGCCAGCAGCTTACACCCGACAGGGGGAGTGACTGAAGCTTTCTTT. Amino acid sequence: CASSLHPTGGVTEAFF.

This chain uses TRBV6-6 with TRBJ2-5; no clear D gene. The CDR3 contains 14 residues. The V and J ends lost 2 bases and 2 bases respectively, with 9 bases between them. Germline V gene lookup returns CDR1 MNHNY and CDR2 SVGAGI (reference sequence). The CDR3 DNA sequence: TGTGCCAGCAGTTACAGGGTACCTCAAGAGACCCAGTACTTC. Translated, it gives CASSYRVPQETQYF.

This rearrangement joins TRBV2 to TRBJ2-1; the match to TRBD1 covers 10 bases. Germline CDR1 SNHLY, CDR2 FYNNEI. After removal of 8 bases from V and 4 bases from J, the junction contained 5 bases not matched to a gene. This CDR3 has 14 residues. DNA of the CDR3: TGTGCCAGCCAAGACAGGGGGCCTTACAATGAGCAGTTCTTC. Protein: CASQDRGPYNEQFF.

The chain uses TRBV27 and TRBJ1-2; perhaps TRBD1 as D (5 bases). This CDR3 is built from 13 residues. The V end was cut by 5 bases, the J end by 7 bases, with 14 bases between. Looked up from germline, CDR1 is MNHEY and CDR2 is SMNVEV (reference sequence). This CDR3 reads CASSRGGGFGYTF. CDR3 nucleotide sequence: TGTGCCAGCAGTCGTGGGGGGGGGTTTGGCTACACCTTC.

V and J are TRBV7-9 and TRBJ1-1; 9 bases map to TRBD1. The germline V gene encodes CDR1 SEHNR and CDR2 FQNEAQ (reference sequence). This CDR3 region has 15 residues. Trimming cost V 1 base and J 8 bases; bases outside gene matches: 8. The CDR3 bases are TGTGCCAGCAGCTTAGAAGGGACAGGGATCTCGGAAGCTTTCTTT. Its protein is CASSLEGTGISEAFF.

V is TRBV20-1 and J is TRBJ1-1, with 9 bases fitting TRBD1. The CDR3 runs to 13 residues. V shed 6 bases and J 3 bases; nucleotides not matched to a gene: 5. CDR1 and CDR2 from the germline V gene are DFQATT and SNEGSKA (reference sequence). This CDR3 is CSARDRAHTEAFF. CDR3 nucleotides: TGCAGTGCCCGGGACAGGGCCCACACTGAAGCTTTCTTT.

The rearrangement joins TRBV20-1 to TRBJ2-7; 9 nucleotides line up with TRBD2. Germline assignment: CDR1 DFQATT and CDR2 SNEGSKA (reference sequence). The CDR3 extends over 13 amino acids. The V gene end was trimmed by 6 bases and the J gene end by 5 bases; junction bases not matched to a gene: 8. The CDR3 DNA follows: TGCAGTGCCCCCAGTGGGACTAGCCACGAGCAGTACTTC. Translating it yields CSAPSGTSHEQYF.

The chain recombines TRBV27 with TRBJ1-5, with D maybe TRBD1 (6 bases). The CDR3 consists of 14 residues. V lost 6 bases and J 2 bases, leaving 11 bases between the germline ends. Germline V gives CDR1 MNHEY, CDR2 SMNVEV (reference sequence). CDR3 sequence (DNA): TGTGCCAGCAGACCACAGGGCCGCAATCAGCCCCAGCATTTT. It encodes CASRPQGRNQPQHF.

The V and J genes are TRBV5-1 and TRBJ1-4, with D possibly matching TRBD1 (6 bases). This CDR3 is built from 16 residues. CDR1 and CDR2 from the germline V gene are SGHRS and YFSETQ. The ends were cut back, 0 bases at V and 0 bases at J, with 9 bases in the middle. The CDR3 loop reads CASSLGQASTNEKLFF. CDR3 DNA: TGCGCCAGCAGCTTGGGACAGGCTTCAACTAATGAAAAACTGTTTTTT.

The V call is TRBV5-1, the J call TRBJ2-3; D could derive from TRBD1 or TRBD2 (5 bases each). This CDR3 region has 16 residues. CDR1 and CDR2 (germline): SGHRS, YFSETQ. V lost 7 bases to trimming and J lost 3 bases, with 21 bases between them. The CDR3, as DNA: TGCGCCAGCGCGTCCGGGACCTCGTTACCTACAGATACGCAGTATTTT. Amino acid sequence: CASASGTSLPTDTQYF.

The J gene is TRBJ2-5, the V gene TRBV11-3; no reliable D call. Germline V lookup: CDR1 SGHNT, CDR2 YENEEA. The V and J ends lost 1 base and 6 bases respectively, with 12 bases between them. This CDR3 region has 14 residues. DNA of the CDR3: TGTGCCAGCAGCTTAGCCACCCGCAAGAAGACCCAGTACTTC. Translating it yields CASSLATRKKTQYF.

The chain is built from TRBV6-5 and TRBJ2-1, with 7 bases identical to TRBD2. Germline trimming cut 7 bases from V and 4 bases from J; bases unmatched to any gene: 1. The CDR3 is made up of 12 amino acids. The V gene's germline CDR1 is MNHEY and CDR2 SVGAGI. The CDR3 DNA reads as TGTGCCAGCACGGGGGGTTACAATGAGCAGTTCTTC. Translating it yields CASTGGYNEQFF.